The next 8 T cell receptor beta chains were all read from a single sample in a study of spatial heterogeneity in lung cancer. TCRdb re-analysed the 5' RACE reads in MiXCR, keeping a single row per CDR3 protein. The profile covers 26,000 or so distinct CDR3 sequences, with around 9.2% appearing a single time and roughly 34% taken by the ten largest. Time point indicated: sample taken at primary tumor resection. Whole RNA came from tumor, nontumor lung or frozen PBMC and was sequenced without being sorted. The source material was PBMCs, sampled at surgery. The receptors were sampled from a female donor with early-stage non-small cell lung cancer.

As for this clonotype: No conserved phenylalanine or tryptophan is present at the end of the CDR3, so a read error is the likely explanation. The chain combines TRBV6-5 with TRBJ1-3; the D is unclear. Looked up from germline, CDR1 is MNHEY and CDR2 is SVGAGI. Trimming removed 6 bases at V and 3 bases at J, with 12 bases between. The CDR3 is 14 residues long. The CDR3 loop reads CASRNTGFGNTIYL. The CDR3 DNA follows: TGTGCCAGCAGAAACACGGGTTTTGGAAACACCATATATTTA.

A note on this clonotype: Being one base from a much bigger clone, this may be a read error. The V gene is TRBV5-1, the J gene TRBJ2-7, with D hard to call. The germline CDR1 and CDR2 sequences are SGHRS and YFSETQ. This CDR3 spans 13 amino acids. CDR3 sequence (DNA): TGCGCCAGCAGCTTGGACAGTTCCTACGATCAGTACTTC. Its translation: CASSLDSSYDQYF.

This clonotype was seen repeatedly, ten times or more. V and J are TRBV28 and TRBJ2-4, with 10 nucleotides matching TRBD1. The germline gives CDR1 MDHEN, CDR2 SYDVKM. V lost 7 bases to trimming and J lost 1 base; unmatched junction nucleotides: 4. This CDR3 spans 15 amino acids. CDR3 in amino acids: CASTGQGSAKNIQYF. CDR3 coding DNA: TGTGCCAGCACGGGACAGGGGTCTGCCAAAAACATTCAGTACTTC.

The V and J genes are TRBV11-2 and TRBJ2-5; D gene uncertain. In germline, CDR1 is SGHAT, CDR2 FQNNGV. V lost 1 base to trimming and J lost 5 bases, with 5 bases between them. The CDR3 is 12 residues long. The CDR3 here is CASSLAWETQYF. The CDR3 DNA reads TGTGCCAGCAGCTTAGCTTGGGAGACCCAGTACTTC.

This clonotype showed up just a few times. The CDR3 is CASSQGQSGPQHF. Written as DNA, the CDR3 is TGTGCCAGCAGCCAGGGGCAGTCAGGGCCCCAGCATTTT. This chain uses TRBV9 with TRBJ1-5; tentatively, D is TRBD1 (6 bases). CDR1 is SGDLS, CDR2 YYNGEE, per germline. This CDR3 has 13 residues. Trimming removed 4 bases at V and 9 bases at J, with 14 bases between.

This clonotype occurred many times. The V call is TRBV29-1, the J call TRBJ2-3, with D unresolved. The V gene lost 7 bases and the J gene lost 2 bases, with 13 bases spanning the gap. From germline, CDR1 is SQVTM and CDR2 ANQGSEA. The CDR3 has 13 residues. The DNA for the CDR3 is TGCAGCGATAAGGGCCTATTCACAGATACGCAGTATTTT. It codes for CSDKGLFTDTQYF.

This clonotype appeared many times. The rearrangement links TRBV28 to TRBJ1-2; 7 bases match TRBD1. Germline CDR1 reads MDHEN; CDR2 reads SYDVKM. J was trimmed by 3 bases and V by 6 bases; bases with no gene match: 7. This CDR3 spans 14 amino acids. For the CDR3, the DNA is TGTGCCAGCAGCTCGGGACAGAGCGACTATGGCTACACCTTC. It codes for CASSSGQSDYGYTF.

There are many counts of this clonotype. This chain uses TRBV27 with TRBJ1-1, with TRBD1 matching over 7 bases. The junction had 4 bases not matched to a gene; V was cut back by 3 bases and J by 3 bases. Germline values: CDR1 MNHEY, CDR2 SMNVEV (reference sequence). This CDR3 has 14 amino acids. CDR3 sequence (DNA): TGTGCCAGCAGTTTTTCGCAGGGGGACACTGAAGCTTTCTTT. Translated: CASSFSQGDTEAFF.